The 10 T cell receptor beta chains in this list originate from one sample, sequenced in a study of vaccination effects on CD4 cells after COVID-19 (dated by TCRdb to between 2021 and 2022). After around 11 days of culture, CD4+ T cells were isolated with the EasySep CD4+ T cell isolation kit. Receptor amplification or capture employed the immunoSEQ multiplex PCR assay. Here the immuneACCESS table is served through TCRdb, limited to in-frame sequences with V and J called. Missing clones are a known gap in these copies; in checked studies unresolved V genes cover under half, and the rest lacks a known reason. In all, the sample holds about 45,000 clones, and about 70% of those were seen once. The ten largest make up 8.6% of the sample. The antigens for these receptors are not known. Sequencing was performed on CD4+ T cells from PBMCs cultured without peptide, taken before COVID-19 vaccination. The receptors stem from a human donor who had a prior SARS-CoV-2 infection.

The table lists this clone with a few counts. The chain couples TRBV6-5 to TRBJ1-6; D is unresolved. The ends were cut back, 8 bases at V and 3 bases at J, with 8 bases in the middle. CDR1 is MNHEY and CDR2 is SVGAGI in the germline V gene. The CDR3 totals 13 residues. The CDR3 region has the DNA TGTGCCAGCGAGGGTCTCTATAATTCACCCCTCCACTTT. This gives the protein CASEGLYNSPLHF.

This rearrangement joins TRBV7-3 to TRBJ2-1; D unclear. Between the trimmed V and J ends, which lost 1 base and 9 bases, there was a span of 13 bases. Germline assignment: CDR1 SGHTA and CDR2 FQGTGA. This CDR3 spans 14 amino acids. The CDR3 here is CASSLNSARAEQFF. In nucleotides, the CDR3 is TGTGCCAGCAGCTTAAATTCGGCCCGGGCTGAGCAGTTCTTC. Combining the CDR3 with reference TRBV7-3 and TRBJ2-1 gives the whole variable domain GAGVSQTPSNKVTEKGKYVELRCDPISGHTALYWYRQSLGQGPEFLIYFQGTGAADDSGLPNDRFFAVRPEGSVSTLKIQRTERGDSAVYLCASSLNSARAEQFFGPGTRLTVL.

In nucleotides, the CDR3 is TGTGCCACCAGTGATGCGCCGGGACAGGGAAACTCTGGGGCCAACGTCCTGACTTTC. Its translation: CATSDAPGQGNSGANVLTF. The gene calls are TRBV24-1 and TRBJ2-6, with 9 positions matching TRBD1. The V segment lost 3 bases and the J segment 0 bases; nucleotides outside the gene matches: 8. This CDR3 is 19 amino acids long. Germline V lookup: CDR1 KGHDR, CDR2 SFDVKD.

In its sample, this clone was seen a few times. The chain employs TRBV15 and TRBJ1-2; D gene unclear. CDR1 and CDR2 (germline): LNHNV, YYDKDF (reference sequence). The CDR3 consists of 12 residues. Between the trimmed V and J ends, which lost 1 base and 6 bases, there was a span of 6 bases. CDR3 sequence: CATSRGGDGYTF. CDR3 coding DNA: TGTGCCACCAGCAGAGGGGGAGATGGCTACACCTTC.

This clone was detected only a few times. V is TRBV9 and J is TRBJ2-3, with D perhaps matching TRBD1 (6 bases). V lost 0 bases and J lost 4, with 12 bases in between. CDR1 and CDR2 (germline): SGDLS, YYNGEE. The CDR3 has 15 residues. The CDR3 DNA reads TGTGCCAGCAGCGTAGCTCAGGGGAGCCCAGATACGCAGTATTTT. It is translated as CASSVAQGSPDTQYF.

The genes are TRBV10-2 and TRBJ1-6; no clear D. The CDR3 runs to 15 residues. CDR1 and CDR2 (germline): WSHSY, SAAADI. V lost 6 bases and J 0 bases, leaving 9 bases between the germline ends. The CDR3 DNA is TGCGCCAGCAGCGCGGCTAGCTCCTATAATTCACCCCTCCACTTT. Protein: CASSAASSYNSPLHF.

The chain uses TRBV5-3 and TRBJ2-1; 7 bases agree with TRBD2. TRBV5-3 is an open reading frame whose function is uncertain. Trimming removed 0 bases from V and 4 bases from J; junction bases left unmatched: 7. CDR3 size: 16 residues. The CDR3 loop reads CARSLGLADNYNEQFF. CDR3 sequence (DNA): TGTGCCAGAAGCTTGGGGCTAGCGGACAATTACAATGAGCAGTTCTTC.

The rearrangement links TRBV28 to TRBJ1-2; a weak D match, TRBD1 (5 bases). Germline V gene sequence: CDR1 MDHEN, CDR2 SYDVKM. The V and J ends lost 3 bases and 5 bases respectively, with 16 bases between them. CDR3 length: 15 amino acids. CDR3 in DNA: TGTGCCAGCAGTTTTGGGCTCCGGGGGTTTTATGGCTACACCTTC. It encodes CASSFGLRGFYGYTF.

The chain carries TRBV6-2 or TRBV6-3 and TRBJ1-6; a weak D match, TRBD1 (5 bases). The V gene lost 6 bases and the J gene lost 5 bases, with 14 bases spanning the gap. Per the germline V gene, CDR1 is MNHEY and CDR2 is SVGEGT. This CDR3 spans 15 amino acids. CDR3 region: CASSGDGRDNSPLHF. In DNA form, the CDR3 reads TGTGCCAGCAGCGGGGACGGACGGGATAATTCACCCCTCCACTTT.

The J gene is TRBJ1-2, the V gene TRBV18; 9 bases match TRBD1. CDR1 is KGHSH, CDR2 LQKENI, per germline. V lost 4 bases and J lost 1; bases outside the gene matches: 4. There are 15 residues in the CDR3. CDR3 nucleotides: TGTGCCAGCTCACAACAGGGGGCCGGTAACTATGGCTACACCTTC. Residues: CASSQQGAGNYGYTF.